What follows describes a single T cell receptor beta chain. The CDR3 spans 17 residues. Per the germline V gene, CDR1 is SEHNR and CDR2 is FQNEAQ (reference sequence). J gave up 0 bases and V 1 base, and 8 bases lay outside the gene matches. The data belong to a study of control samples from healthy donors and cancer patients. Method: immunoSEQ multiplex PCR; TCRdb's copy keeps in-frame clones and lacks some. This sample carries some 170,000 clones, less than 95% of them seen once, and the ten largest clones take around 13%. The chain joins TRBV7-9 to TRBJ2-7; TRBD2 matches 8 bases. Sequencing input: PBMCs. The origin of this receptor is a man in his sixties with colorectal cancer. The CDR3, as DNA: TGTGCCAGCAGCTTAGGTTGGGGGCTAGCGGGCTCCTACGAGCAGTACTTC. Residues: CASSLGWGLAGSYEQYF.